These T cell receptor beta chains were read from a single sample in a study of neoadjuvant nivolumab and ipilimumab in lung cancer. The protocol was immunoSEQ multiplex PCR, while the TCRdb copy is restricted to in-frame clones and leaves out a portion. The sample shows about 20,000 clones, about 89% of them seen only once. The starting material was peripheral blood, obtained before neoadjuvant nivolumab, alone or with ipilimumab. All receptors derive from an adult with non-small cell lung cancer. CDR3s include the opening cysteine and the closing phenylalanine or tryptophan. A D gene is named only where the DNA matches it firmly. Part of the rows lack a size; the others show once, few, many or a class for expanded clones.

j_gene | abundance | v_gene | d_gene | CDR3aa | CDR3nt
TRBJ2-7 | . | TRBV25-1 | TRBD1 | CASRGTGVYEQYF | TGTGCCAGCAGGGGGACAGGGGTGTACGAGCAGTACTTC
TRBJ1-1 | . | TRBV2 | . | CASTYTEAPNTEAFF | TGTGCCAGCACCTATACGGAAGCTCCGAACACTGAAGCTTTCTTT
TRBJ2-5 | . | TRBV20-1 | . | CSARLRETQYF | TGCAGTGCTAGGCTGCGGGAGACCCAGTACTTC
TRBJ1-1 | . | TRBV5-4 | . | CASSRDTGRAFF | TGTGCCAGCAGCCGGGACACAGGTCGGGCTTTCTTT
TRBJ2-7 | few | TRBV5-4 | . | CASSSPPASGEQYF | TGTGCCAGCAGCTCCCCCCCCGCCTCCGGCGAGCAGTACTTC
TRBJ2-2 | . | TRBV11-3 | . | CASSLEGGTGELFF | TGTGCCAGCAGCTTAGAGGGCGGCACCGGGGAGCTGTTTTTT
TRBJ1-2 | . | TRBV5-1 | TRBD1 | CASSLGQPQSGYTF | TGCGCCAGCAGCCTGGGACAGCCCCAATCGGGCTACACCTTC
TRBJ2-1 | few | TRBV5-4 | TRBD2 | CASSMTSGNDEQFF | TGTGCCAGCAGCATGACTAGCGGGAACGATGAGCAGTTCTTC
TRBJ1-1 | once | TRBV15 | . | CATSRPPELNTEAFF | TGTGCCACCAGCAGGCCACCTGAACTGAACACTGAAGCTTTCTTT
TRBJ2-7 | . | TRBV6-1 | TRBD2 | CASSDRASGDAYEQYF | TGTGCCAGCAGTGATCGGGCTAGCGGAGATGCCTACGAGCAGTACTTC
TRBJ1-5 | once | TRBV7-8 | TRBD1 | CASSQGQGGVQPQHF | TGTGCCAGCAGCCAGGGACAGGGCGGCGTTCAGCCCCAGCATTTT
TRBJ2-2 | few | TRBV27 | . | CATLGAGELFF | TGTGCCACCTTAGGTGCCGGGGAGCTGTTTTTT
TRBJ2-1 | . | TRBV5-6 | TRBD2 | CASSQTRTSSYNEQFF | TGTGCCAGCAGCCAGACCAGGACTAGCTCCTACAATGAGCAGTTCTTC
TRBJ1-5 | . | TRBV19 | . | CASSIALGGRRNQPQHF | TGTGCCAGTAGTATTGCCTTAGGGGGGAGACGCAATCAGCCCCAGCATTTT
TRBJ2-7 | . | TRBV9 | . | CASSQIPDSHEQYF | TGTGCCAGCAGCCAGATCCCCGATTCCCACGAGCAGTACTTC
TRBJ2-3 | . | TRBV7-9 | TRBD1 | CASSFGQGTDTQYF | TGTGCCAGCAGCTTCGGACAGGGGACAGATACGCAGTATTTT